The 6 T cell receptor beta chains below come from one sample, sequenced in a study of CD8+CD57+ T cells in acquired aplastic anemia. Investigators profiled TCR beta VDJ and CDR3 from genomic DNA template. From the reads, TCRdb called clonotypes with MiXCR, one entry per CDR3 protein. The sample includes about 190,000 distinct CDR3 sequences, approximately 50% of them seen just once. Only patients with CD8+CD57+ cell expansion on flow cytometry were chosen for sequencing. Sequencing was carried out using sorted CD4+, CD8+, or CD8+CD57+ T cells (not recorded which) from PBMCs. These TCRs come from a human donor with aplastic anemia.

This clonotype appeared once. This likely comes from a read error, as the CDR3 has no conserved phenylalanine or tryptophan at its end. The chain employs TRBV6-6 and TRBJ1-1, with a weak D call TRBD1 (6 bases). V lost 2 bases to trimming and J lost 4 bases, with 20 bases between them. Looked up from germline, CDR1 is MNHNY and CDR2 is SVGAGI (reference sequence). This CDR3 has 17 residues. The CDR3 DNA reads as TGTGCCAGCAGTTACCATCGGGGGCAGTTCAAACTCACTGAAGCTTTCTCT. Translation: CASSYHRGQFKLTEAFS.

This clonotype was seen only a few times. The chain links TRBV6-5 to TRBJ2-3; tentatively, D is TRBD2 (6 bases). This CDR3 is built from 16 residues. Germline CDR1 and CDR2: MNHEY and SVGAGI. Trimming took 2 bases from V and 4 from J, leaving 16 bases between them. The CDR3 is CASSYLTSGVPDTQYF. Here the CDR3 DNA reads TGTGCCAGCAGTTACCTTACCTCGGGAGTCCCAGATACGCAGTATTTT.

This clonotype occurred once. The chain has TRBV25-1 and TRBJ2-3; 7 bases map to TRBD2. The V gene end was trimmed by 5 bases and the J gene end by 0 bases; junction bases not matched to a gene: 5. The germline V gene encodes CDR1 MGHDK and CDR2 SYGVNS. The CDR3 is made up of 15 amino acids. The CDR3 bases are TGTGCCAGCAGTCAAACTAGCGATAGCACAGATACGCAGTATTTT. The encoded protein is CASSQTSDSTDTQYF. Looking up the rest from reference TRBV25-1 and TRBJ2-3 gives the full variable domain: EADIYQTPRYLVIGTGKKITLECSQTMGHDKMYWYQQDPGMELHLIHYSYGVNSTEKGDLSSESTVSRIRTEHFPLTLESARPSHTSQYLCASSQTSDSTDTQYFGPGTRLTVL.

V and J are TRBV20-1 and TRBJ2-3, with 7 bases that match TRBD1. CDR3 length equals 14 residues. Germline V lookup: CDR1 DFQATT, CDR2 SNEGSKA (reference sequence). J was trimmed by 3 bases and V by 5 bases; bases with no gene match: 8. The CDR3 bases are TGCAGTGCTGCCGTACCGGGACAGACAGATACGCAGTATTTT. As protein: CSAAVPGQTDTQYF.

The chain joins TRBV10-1 to TRBJ2-5, with 7 bases matching TRBD2. Germline lookup yields CDR1 WNHNN and CDR2 SYGVQD (reference sequence). The CDR3 contains 15 residues. V lost 2 bases, J lost 5 bases, and 8 bases stayed unmatched. CDR3 sequence: CASSEGLAAGETQYF. In DNA, the CDR3 is TGCGCCAGCAGTGAGGGGCTAGCGGCGGGGGAGACCCAGTACTTC.

This clonotype was seen many times. The chain combines TRBV20-1 with TRBJ1-1; D is uncertain. The CDR3 runs to 12 residues. Germline CDR1 and CDR2: DFQATT and SNEGSKA (reference sequence). Trimming took off 0 bases at V and 6 bases at J, with 8 bases between the two ends. The CDR3: CSARDPSAEAFF. For the CDR3, the DNA is TGCAGTGCTAGAGATCCGAGCGCTGAAGCTTTCTTT.